The 29 T cell receptor beta chains presented below share a single source sample, sequenced in a study of T cell responses to AZD1222 COVID-19 vaccine. Measured with immunoSEQ multiplex PCR; TCRdb has only the in-frame clones, and not every one. The sample shows approximately 200,000 clones, approximately 95% of them seen only once. The sample consisted of peripheral blood, taken 28 days after the second AZD1222 dose. The receptors were gathered from an adult who received the AZD1222 COVID-19 vaccine.

The V call is TRBV2, the J call TRBJ2-7; 7 nucleotides align to TRBD1. The CDR3 length is 13 residues. V lost 4 bases and J lost 10; bases outside the gene matches: 10. Germline loops: CDR1 SNHLY, CDR2 FYNNEI. The CDR3 reads CASSVGQFSLQYF. The CDR3 DNA follows: TGTGCCAGCAGTGTGGGACAGTTCAGCCTTCAGTACTTC.

This chain uses TRBV7-2 with TRBJ2-7, with D perhaps matching TRBD1 or TRBD2 (5 bases each). CDR1 is SGHTA, CDR2 FQGNSA, per germline. This CDR3 has 13 amino acids. V lost 4 bases and J lost 6, with 13 bases in between. The CDR3 loop reads CASSSGTPSEQYF. The CDR3, as DNA: TGTGCCAGCAGCTCCGGGACCCCCAGCGAGCAGTACTTC.

The chain couples TRBV12-3 or TRBV12-4 to TRBJ1-1; D not certain. CDR3 length: 13 residues. V lost 3 bases and J lost 6, with 11 bases in between. CDR3 sequence (DNA): TGTGCCAGCAGTTTTCAAGCGAGCTCTGAAGCTTTCTTT. It codes for CASSFQASSEAFF.

This chain links TRBV7-9 with TRBJ2-2; D gene ambiguous. CDR1 is SEHNR and CDR2 is FQNEAQ in the germline V gene (reference sequence). Trimming took 2 bases from V and 4 from J, leaving 8 bases between them. The CDR3 has 14 residues. CDR3 protein: CASSLYVGTGELFF. Written as DNA, the CDR3 is TGTGCCAGCAGCTTATATGTTGGCACCGGGGAGCTGTTTTTT.

J is TRBJ2-7 and V is TRBV9, with D perhaps assigned TRBD1 or TRBD2 (6 bases each). Germline lookup yields CDR1 SGDLS and CDR2 YYNGEE. The V gene lost 0 bases and the J gene lost 0 bases, with 13 bases spanning the gap. CDR3 length: 16 residues. The CDR3 spells CASSVEGGGASYEQYF. The CDR3 coding sequence is TGTGCCAGCAGCGTAGAAGGGGGAGGAGCCTCCTACGAGCAGTACTTC.

The sample holds one count of this clone. This chain joins TRBV4-2 and TRBJ1-5, with TRBD1 matching 9 bases. Germline CDR1 is LGHNA and CDR2 is YNFKEQ. The ends lost 0 bases at V and 6 bases at J; junction bases unmatched: 12. The CDR3 covers 18 residues. CDR3 bases: TGTGCCAGCAGCCAAGATTTAAGCGGGACAGGGATCGGTCAGCCCCAGCATTTT. This gives the protein CASSQDLSGTGIGQPQHF.

Here the CDR3 reads CASWRSGSTEAFF. For the CDR3, the DNA is TGTGCCAGCTGGAGGTCGGGAAGCACTGAAGCTTTCTTT. The rearrangement joins TRBV27 to TRBJ1-1; the D is unclear. The germline gives CDR1 MNHEY, CDR2 SMNVEV (reference sequence). V lost 8 bases and J lost 4, with 14 bases in between. CDR3 size: 13 residues.

The chain has TRBV2 and TRBJ1-5; D gene uncertain. CDR1 and CDR2 (germline): SNHLY, FYNNEI. The CDR3 sequence is 14 residues long. Trimming stripped 4 bases from V and 2 bases from J, with 9 bases between. CDR3 nucleotide sequence: TGTGCCAGCAGTGTATCTCAGGGCAATCAGCCCCAGCATTTT. Translating it yields CASSVSQGNQPQHF. Filled out from reference TRBV2 and TRBJ1-5, the complete variable domain reads EPEVTQTPSHQVTQMGQEVILRCVPISNHLYFYWYRQILGQKVEFLVSFYNNEISEKSEIFDDQFSVERPDGSNFTLKIRSTKLEDSAMYFCASSVSQGNQPQHFGDGTRLSIL.

The chain carries TRBV5-1 and TRBJ1-3; no clear D gene. The CDR3 runs to 14 residues. V dropped 0 bases and J dropped 0 bases, with 4 bases sitting between them. The V gene's germline CDR1 is SGHRS and CDR2 YFSETQ. The CDR3 is CASSLAFSGNTIYF. The CDR3 coding sequence is TGCGCCAGCAGCTTGGCCTTCTCTGGAAACACCATATATTTT.

The chain carries TRBV6-5 and TRBJ1-2, with 7 bases aligning to TRBD1. The germline V gene has CDR1 MNHEY and CDR2 SVGAGI. After removal of 5 bases from V and 5 bases from J, the junction contained 5 bases not matched to a gene. This CDR3 region has 13 residues. CDR3 amino acids: CASSQTGLYGYTF. The CDR3 DNA follows: TGTGCCAGCAGTCAGACAGGGCTTTATGGCTACACCTTC.

The J gene is TRBJ2-5, the V gene TRBV6-2 or TRBV6-3; D unresolved. V dropped 3 bases and J dropped 2 bases, with 13 bases sitting between them. The CDR3 loop spans 15 amino acids. Germline V lookup: CDR1 MNHEY, CDR2 SVGEGT. The CDR3, as DNA: TGTGCCAGCAGTTATGGTCATCCGTTACAAGAGACCCAGTACTTC. Translated, it gives CASSYGHPLQETQYF.

The J gene is TRBJ2-1, the V gene TRBV5-8; no clear D gene. Germline V gene sequence: CDR1 SGHTS, CDR2 YDEGEE. V dropped 0 bases and J dropped 8 bases, with 12 bases sitting between them. The CDR3 loop spans 14 amino acids. The CDR3 coding sequence is TGTGCCAGCAGCTTGGAGCCTAGAGTCGATGAGCAGTTCTTC. Amino acid sequence: CASSLEPRVDEQFF.

This chain uses TRBV5-6 with TRBJ1-2; 7 bases line up with TRBD1. CDR1 is SGHDT and CDR2 is YYEEEE in the germline V gene. V gave up 4 bases and J gave up 2 bases; unmatched junction bases: 5. The CDR3 totals 14 residues. CDR3 in DNA: TGTGCCAGCAGCCCTAACAGGGGAAACTATGGCTACACCTTC. This codes for CASSPNRGNYGYTF.

This chain joins TRBV18 and TRBJ2-1; TRBD1 or TRBD2 may be the D gene (5 bases each). V was cut by 7 bases and J by 2 bases, with 12 bases left in between. Germline V CDR1 and CDR2: KGHSH, LQKENI. CDR3 length equals 14 residues. This CDR3 is CASLPGPPYNEQFF. The CDR3 bases are TGTGCCAGCTTACCGGGACCACCCTACAATGAGCAGTTCTTC.

This sequence joins TRBV29-1 and TRBJ1-2; 11 bases fit TRBD1. V shed 5 bases and J 7 bases; nucleotides not matched to a gene: 9. Germline values: CDR1 SQVTM, CDR2 ANQGSEA. The CDR3 runs to 14 residues. CDR3 sequence: CSVSTGQGASGYTF. The CDR3 region has the DNA TGCAGCGTTTCCACCGGACAGGGGGCGAGTGGCTACACCTTC.

This chain uses TRBV9 with TRBJ2-2; 7 bases line up with TRBD1. This CDR3 spans 15 amino acids. The junction had 8 bases not matched to a gene; V was cut back by 4 bases and J by 5 bases. Germline V gene sequence: CDR1 SGDLS, CDR2 YYNGEE. CDR3 coding DNA: TGTGCCAGCAGCCCCGGGACAGATGTTACCGGGGAGCTGTTTTTT. Translating gives CASSPGTDVTGELFF.

A remark on this clone: Here the CDR3 omits its conserved ending phenylalanine or tryptophan, so a read error is the likely source. No DNA is shown, since the ends of the CDR3 on it are uncertain; the CDR3 is the one TCRdb lists. This chain joins TRBV6-1 and TRBJ1-2. The CDR3 is 13 amino acids in total, end residues counted. CDR1 MNHNS and CDR2 SASEGT come from the germline V gene. The CDR3 region is CASSEEIWAAEEV.

The chain combines TRBV11-1 with TRBJ2-7; perhaps TRBD1 as D (7 bases). Germline V gene lookup returns CDR1 SGHAT and CDR2 FQDESV (reference sequence). Trimming took 1 base from V and 2 from J, leaving 12 bases between them. This CDR3 has 15 amino acids. CDR3 region: CASSLGRGRPYEQYF. CDR3 DNA sequence: TGTGCCAGCAGCTTAGGGAGGGGGCGCCCCTACGAGCAGTACTTC. The variable domain in full, completed from reference TRBV11-1 and TRBJ2-7, reads EAEVAQSPRYKITEKSQAVAFWCDPISGHATLYWYRQILGQGPELLVQFQDESVVDDSQLPKDRFSAERLKGVDSTLKIQPAELGDSAMYLCASSLGRGRPYEQYFGPGTRLTVT.

This sequence joins TRBV6-5 and TRBJ1-1, with D unresolved. Germline loops: CDR1 MNHEY, CDR2 SVGAGI. The CDR3 spans 13 residues. V was shortened by 5 bases and J by 4 bases, with 11 bases between the two germline ends. The CDR3: CASSSTKGTEAFF. The DNA of the CDR3 is TGTGCCAGCAGTAGCACAAAGGGCACTGAAGCTTTCTTT.

The V call is TRBV18, the J call TRBJ1-6; no reliable D call. Germline assignment: CDR1 KGHSH and CDR2 LQKENI. This CDR3 is built from 14 residues. V was trimmed by 2 bases and J by 10 bases, leaving 12 bases between them. The CDR3 DNA sequence: TGTGCCAGCTCACCAGACAACTCCCCCTCACCCCTCCACTTT. This translates into CASSPDNSPSPLHF.

The rearrangement joins TRBV18 to TRBJ1-3; D is undetermined. The V and J ends lost 2 bases and 0 bases respectively, with 8 bases between them. CDR3 size: 15 residues. Per the germline V gene, CDR1 is KGHSH and CDR2 is LQKENI. The CDR3 DNA follows: TGTGCCAGCTCACCAACGGGGAACTCTGGAAACACCATATATTTT. Amino acids: CASSPTGNSGNTIYF.

This clone has a handful of counts. The chain has TRBV19 and TRBJ1-1; D call uncertain. Germline assignment: CDR1 LNHDA and CDR2 SQIVND (reference sequence). This CDR3 region has 13 residues. With 7 bases removed from V and 3 bases from J, the gap between germline ends came to 12 bases. The CDR3 is CASTPIWDTEAFF. In DNA form, the CDR3 reads TGTGCCAGTACCCCGATCTGGGACACTGAAGCTTTCTTT.

This chain connects TRBV10-3 to TRBJ1-2; 9 nucleotides match TRBD1. CDR3 length: 12 residues. Germline V gives CDR1 ENHRY, CDR2 SYGVKD. The V segment lost 8 bases and the J segment 7 bases; nucleotides outside the gene matches: 5. The CDR3 DNA follows: TGTGCCATCGAGGGACAGGGTGGTGGCTACACCTTC. Translation: CAIEGQGGGYTF.

This clone has only one observation. This chain uses TRBV30 with TRBJ1-2; 10 bases are shared with TRBD1. The CDR3 consists of 14 residues. Trimming removed 8 bases from V and 10 bases from J; junction bases left unmatched: 16. From germline, CDR1 is GTSNPN and CDR2 SVGIG (reference sequence). The CDR3 here is CARDAGTGVSVYTF. CDR3 nucleotide sequence: TGTGCCAGAGATGCCGGGACAGGGGTTTCAGTCTACACCTTC. Combining the CDR3 with reference TRBV30 and TRBJ1-2 gives the whole variable domain SQTIHQWPATLVQPVGSPLSLECTVEGTSNPNLYWYRQAAGRGLQLLFYSVGIGQISSEVPQNLSASRPQDRQFILSSKKLLLSDSGFYLCARDAGTGVSVYTFGSGTRLTVV.

This clone has a single count. The chain joins TRBV19 to TRBJ2-1, with TRBD2 matching over 12 bases. The CDR3 has 17 residues. Germline CDR1 reads LNHDA; CDR2 reads SQIVND (reference sequence). Trimming took 5 bases from V and 3 from J; bases not matched to a gene: 8. The CDR3: CASSSASGGGNYNEQFF. The CDR3 DNA sequence: TGTGCCAGTAGTTCGGCTAGCGGGGGGGGAAACTACAATGAGCAGTTCTTC.

The chain joins TRBV10-3 to TRBJ1-2, with TRBD1 as a possible D gene (5 bases). In germline, CDR1 is ENHRY, CDR2 SYGVKD. The CDR3 runs to 15 residues. The V gene lost 0 bases and the J gene lost 4 bases, with 12 bases spanning the gap. This CDR3 is CAISESQGISYGYTF. CDR3 sequence (DNA): TGTGCCATCAGTGAGTCGCAGGGAATTTCCTATGGCTACACCTTC.

The gene calls are TRBV3-1 (or the pseudogene TRBV3-2) and TRBJ1-1, with D tentatively TRBD1 (6 bases). CDR1 and CDR2 (germline): LGHDT, YNNKEL (reference sequence). The CDR3 is 15 amino acids. V lost 0 bases to trimming and J lost 5 bases, with 13 bases between them. CDR3 amino acids: CASSQERAGATEAFF. The CDR3 DNA reads TGTGCCAGCAGCCAAGAGAGGGCAGGGGCGACTGAAGCTTTCTTT.

V usage is TRBV28 and J usage is TRBJ1-2; D may be TRBD1 (6 bases). Germline-derived CDR1 and CDR2 are MDHEN and SYDVKM. The CDR3 length is 15 residues. V lost 4 bases and J lost 8, with 20 bases in between. The CDR3 sequence is CASSSTATGLEGYTF. CDR3 in DNA: TGTGCCAGCAGTTCTACCGCTACAGGGTTGGAGGGCTACACCTTC.

The chain is built from TRBV7-9 and TRBJ2-1, with 11 bases aligning to TRBD2. V shed 2 bases, J shed 9 bases, and the junction held 9 bases outside the gene matches. The germline V gene encodes CDR1 SEHNR and CDR2 FQNEAQ (reference sequence). The CDR3 spans 16 residues. CDR3 in DNA: TGTGCCAGCAGCTTAAGTAGCGGGGGGGAGTCTCGTGAGCAGTTCTTC. This encodes CASSLSSGGESREQFF.